This T cell receptor beta chain is from a study of breast tumors, draining lymph nodes, adjacent tissues. This clonotype was seen ten or more times. Axillary draining lymph nodes of breast cancer patients supplied the node samples. MiXCR, applied by TCRdb to the multiplex PCR reads, yields one record per CDR3 protein. The table lists over 250,000 distinct CDR3 sequences, over 30% of them singletons. Source material: axillary lymph node tissue. The receptor's source is a female donor with breast cancer. Some clones in this sample may be carry-over from other donors' samples.

The CDR3 DNA reads TGTGCCAGCAGTTTTGGGGCGGGAGGGTACGAGCAGTACTTC. This codes for CASSFGAGGYEQYF. The chain employs TRBV12-3 or TRBV12-4 and TRBJ2-7; 9 nucleotides agree with TRBD2. This CDR3 has 14 residues. V was clipped by 3 bases and J by 4 bases; unmatched bases: 4.